Listed here is a single T cell receptor beta chain. Clones were read by immunoSEQ multiplex PCR, and TCRdb kept only the in-frame ones, dropping some. The data hold about 110,000 clones, with just over 90% observed a single time. These data come from a study of siplizumab effects on memory and regulatory T cells. Looked up from germline, CDR1 is SGHTS and CDR2 is YDEGEE. Trimming removed 4 bases at V and 0 bases at J, with 17 bases between. CDR3 length equals 17 residues. The chain is built from TRBV5-8 and TRBJ1-5; D gene ambiguous. Sequenced input: Tregs sorted from blood. The TCR was taken from a human donor in good health. This CDR3 reads CASSHIPRGYSNQPQHF. Here the CDR3 DNA reads TGTGCCAGCAGCCACATCCCGAGAGGATATAGCAATCAGCCCCAGCATTTT. Looking up the rest from reference TRBV5-8 and TRBJ1-5 gives the full variable domain: EAGVTQSPTHLIKTRGQQATLRCSPISGHTSVYWYQQALGLGLQFLLWYDEGEERNRGNFPPRFSGRQFPNYSSELNVNALELEDSALYLCASSHIPRGYSNQPQHFGDGTRLSIL.